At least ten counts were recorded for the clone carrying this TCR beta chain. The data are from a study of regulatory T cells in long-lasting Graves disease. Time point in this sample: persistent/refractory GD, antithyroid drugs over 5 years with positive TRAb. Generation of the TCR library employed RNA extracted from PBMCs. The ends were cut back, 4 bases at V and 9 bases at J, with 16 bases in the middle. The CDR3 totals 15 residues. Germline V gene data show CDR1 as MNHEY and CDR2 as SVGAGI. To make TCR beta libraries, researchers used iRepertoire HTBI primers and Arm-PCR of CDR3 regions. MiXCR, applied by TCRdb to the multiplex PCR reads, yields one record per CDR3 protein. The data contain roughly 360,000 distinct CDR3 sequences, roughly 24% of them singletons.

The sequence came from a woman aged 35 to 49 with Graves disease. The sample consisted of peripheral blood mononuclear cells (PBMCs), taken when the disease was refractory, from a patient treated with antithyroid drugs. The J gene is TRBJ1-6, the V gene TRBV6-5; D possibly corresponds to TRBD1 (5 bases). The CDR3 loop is CASSSGRGMLSPLHF. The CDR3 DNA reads TGTGCCAGCAGTTCCGGTAGGGGAATGCTTTCACCCCTCCACTTT.